These 29 T cell receptor beta chains originate from one sample sequenced in a study of OX40 agonist ivuxolimab in advanced cancers. This table comes from immunoSEQ multiplex PCR, and its TCRdb copy is limited to in-frame clones, with some not included. The table records about 56,000 clones, about nine tenths of them present only once. The sample consisted of CD4+ or CD8+ T cells sorted from blood, taken in a trial of the OX40 agonist ivuxolimab. These receptors all stem from an adult with an advanced solid tumor such as melanoma, head and neck, liver or kidney cancer.

This rearrangement joins TRBV29-1 to TRBJ2-7; D ambiguous. Trimming took 7 bases from V and 1 from J, leaving 11 bases between them. Per the germline V gene, CDR1 is SQVTM and CDR2 is ANQGSEA. The CDR3 length is 12 residues. CDR3 sequence: CSAVSDSYEQYF. CDR3 DNA sequence: TGCAGCGCGGTTTCGGATTCCTACGAGCAGTACTTC.

The J gene is TRBJ2-3, the V gene TRBV10-3, with a tentative D call TRBD2 (6 bases). Trimming left V 2 bases short and J 3 bases short, with 15 bases between. The V gene's germline CDR1 is ENHRY and CDR2 SYGVKD. The CDR3 is made up of 16 amino acids. The DNA of the CDR3 is TGTGCCATCAGTGAGGGGGAGGCCGTTGGGACAGATACGCAGTATTTT. Translation: CAISEGEAVGTDTQYF.

The CDR3, as DNA: TGTGCCAGCTCACCAGGGGTCGTGAGCCCGAGGGTAAATGAGCAGTTCTTC. It is translated as CASSPGVVSPRVNEQFF. This chain uses TRBV18 with TRBJ2-1; D possibly corresponds to TRBD2 (5 bases). V lost 2 bases and J 7 bases, leaving 21 bases between the germline ends. Germline V CDR1 and CDR2: KGHSH, LQKENI. CDR3 length: 17 residues.

The chain links TRBV7-8 to TRBJ1-5; no firm D call. The length of the CDR3 is 14 residues. Germline V gives CDR1 SGHVS, CDR2 FQNEAQ. Trimming removed 5 bases at V and 3 bases at J, with 11 bases between. The CDR3 reads CASSPTLDNQPQHF. The CDR3 nucleotides read TGTGCCAGCAGCCCGACCCTAGACAATCAGCCCCAGCATTTT.

The chain carries TRBV19 and TRBJ2-1, with 7 nucleotides matching TRBD2. CDR1 is LNHDA and CDR2 is SQIVND in the germline V gene (reference sequence). CDR3 size: 13 residues. Trimming at V came to 5 bases and at J to 5 bases, leaving 3 bases not matched to a gene. The CDR3 DNA reads as TGTGCCAGTAGTCCGGGGACTAACAATGAGCAGTTCTTC. It translates to CASSPGTNNEQFF.

This rearrangement joins TRBV7-2 to TRBJ1-5; D may be TRBD1 (6 bases). Deletions cut 1 base from V and 6 bases from J, with 19 bases between. The CDR3 has 17 residues. Germline loops: CDR1 SGHTA, CDR2 FQGNSA. The CDR3 sequence: CASSLEIWGGASQPQHF. DNA of the CDR3: TGTGCCAGCAGCTTAGAAATCTGGGGGGGGGCAAGTCAGCCCCAGCATTTT. Full variable domain (remainder filled in from reference TRBV7-2 and TRBJ1-5): GAGVSQSPSNKVTEKGKDVELRCDPISGHTALYWYRQSLGQGLEFLIYFQGNSAPDKSGLPSDRFSAERTGGSVSTLTIQRTQQEDSAVYLCASSLEIWGGASQPQHFGDGTRLSIL.

V usage is TRBV5-1 and J usage is TRBJ2-1, with D possibly being TRBD1 (6 bases). CDR1 and CDR2 (germline): SGHRS, YFSETQ. The germline V and J ends were trimmed by 2 bases and 0 bases, with 12 bases remaining between them. The CDR3 is 16 residues long. The CDR3 nucleotides read TGCGCCAGCAGCTTCATACAGGGCCCCTCCTACAATGAGCAGTTCTTC. Amino acids: CASSFIQGPSYNEQFF.

V gene TRBV28 combines with J gene TRBJ1-5; D is undetermined. Trimming shortened V by 2 bases and J by 3 bases, and 8 bases separated the two germline ends. The germline CDR1 and CDR2 sequences are MDHEN and SYDVKM. This CDR3 contains 14 residues. The CDR3 nucleotides read TGTGCCAGCAGTTTACTGGGAGTCAATCAGCCCCAGCATTTT. This translates into CASSLLGVNQPQHF. The variable domain in full, completed from reference TRBV28 and TRBJ1-5, reads DVKVTQSSRYLVKRTGEKVFLECVQDMDHENMFWYRQDPGLGLRLIYFSYDVKMKEKGDIPEGYSVSREKKERFSLILESASTNQTSMYLCASSLLGVNQPQHFGDGTRLSIL.

The V call is TRBV29-1, the J call TRBJ1-2; D gene unclear. The ends were cut back, 4 bases at V and 0 bases at J, with 15 bases in the middle. CDR1 is SQVTM and CDR2 is ANQGSEA in the germline V gene. The CDR3 is 15 amino acids. The CDR3 coding sequence is TGCAGCGTTGGTAGTGAGGGAGGGACTAACTATGGCTACACCTTC. Encoded protein: CSVGSEGGTNYGYTF.

The rearrangement uses TRBV5-1 and TRBJ2-4, with D unresolved. The CDR3 covers 11 residues. Looked up from germline, CDR1 is SGHRS and CDR2 is YFSETQ. Trimming left V 2 bases short and J 6 bases short, with 3 bases between. The CDR3 sequence: CASSFGNIQYF. The CDR3 DNA reads as TGCGCCAGCAGCTTCGGAAACATTCAGTACTTC.

A remark on this clone: The germline gene is not matched at one end of the junction; a read error may be the cause. The rearrangement links TRBV7-9 to TRBJ2-7; tentatively, D is TRBD2 (6 bases). This CDR3 contains 14 residues. Germline-derived CDR1 and CDR2 are SEHNR and FQNEAQ (reference sequence). The CDR3 sequence: CASSLATGTYEQYF. CDR3 in DNA: TGTGCCAGCAGCCTAGCGACTGGAACCTACGAGCAGTACTTC.

The genes are TRBV30 and TRBJ2-1; D not certain. CDR3 length: 13 residues. CDR1 and CDR2 (germline): GTSNPN, SVGIG (reference sequence). V dropped 1 base and J dropped 4 bases, with 8 bases sitting between them. For the CDR3, the DNA is TGTGCCTGGAGTGCGGACGATTACAATGAGCAGTTCTTC. Translation: CAWSADDYNEQFF.

V is TRBV2 and J is TRBJ1-1; D ambiguous. CDR1 is SNHLY and CDR2 is FYNNEI in the germline V gene. This CDR3 contains 16 residues. V dropped 8 bases and J dropped 1 base, with 20 bases sitting between them. CDR3 sequence reads: CASASTVPGRNTEAFF. CDR3 nucleotides: TGTGCCAGCGCGAGTACCGTCCCGGGGAGGAACACTGAAGCTTTCTTT. Filled out from reference TRBV2 and TRBJ1-1, the complete variable domain reads EPEVTQTPSHQVTQMGQEVILRCVPISNHLYFYWYRQILGQKVEFLVSFYNNEISEKSEIFDDQFSVERPDGSNFTLKIRSTKLEDSAMYFCASASTVPGRNTEAFFGQGTRLTVV.

This clone was recorded a few times. The J gene is TRBJ1-1, the V gene TRBV27; a weak D match, TRBD1 (5 bases). The CDR3 is 13 residues long. V shed 6 bases and J shed 1 base, with 9 bases lying between them. Germline CDR1 is MNHEY and CDR2 is SMNVEV (reference sequence). The CDR3: CASRRQSNTEAFF. CDR3 bases: TGTGCCAGCAGAAGACAGTCGAACACTGAAGCTTTCTTT.

The chain employs TRBV30 and TRBJ2-1; either TRBD1 or TRBD2 may fit D (5 bases each). This CDR3 is built from 12 residues. CDR1 and CDR2 (germline): GTSNPN, SVGIG (reference sequence). Trimming removed 4 bases at V and 7 bases at J, with 11 bases between. CDR3 residues: CAWKVEGNEQFF. The DNA of the CDR3 is TGTGCCTGGAAGGTCGAGGGGAATGAGCAGTTCTTC.

This chain connects TRBV19 to TRBJ2-6; 7 bases are a match to TRBD2. The germline CDR1 and CDR2 sequences are LNHDA and SQIVND (reference sequence). This CDR3 contains 15 residues. V lost 6 bases, J lost 2 bases, and 4 bases stayed unmatched. CDR3 DNA: TGTGCCAGTAGCTCGGGGGGAGCTGGGGCCAACGTCCTGACTTTC. Translated: CASSSGGAGANVLTF.

For the CDR3, the DNA is TGCGCCAGCAGCCAAGGTCGGGGACTATTTATGTTTGAGCAGTTCTTC. It encodes CASSQGRGLFMFEQFF. J is TRBJ2-1 and V is TRBV4-3; 7 nucleotides agree with TRBD2. This CDR3 has 16 amino acids. J was trimmed by 9 bases and V by 1 base; bases with no gene match: 12. Germline values: CDR1 LGHNA, CDR2 YSLEER.

This clone has a single count. V gene TRBV11-3 combines with J gene TRBJ2-6; 8 bases align to TRBD1. The CDR3 runs 16 residues. Germline assignment: CDR1 SGHNT and CDR2 YENEEA. Trimming took 9 bases from V and 0 from J; bases not matched to a gene: 7. CDR3 sequence (DNA): TGTGCCAGTGGGGCAGGGGGCCCCTCTGGGGCCAACGTCCTGACTTTC. Its translation is CASGAGGPSGANVLTF.

Here the CDR3 reads CASSFNRLAVYEQYF. As DNA, the CDR3 is TGTGCCAGCAGCTTTAATCGGCTAGCGGTCTACGAGCAGTACTTC. The chain is built from TRBV7-2 and TRBJ2-7, with TRBD2 matching over 7 bases. Germline V gives CDR1 SGHTA, CDR2 FQGNSA. The CDR3 is 15 residues long. V shed 3 bases and J 3 bases; nucleotides not matched to a gene: 8.

The rearrangement joins TRBV15 to TRBJ2-1, with D perhaps TRBD1 (6 bases). Germline loops: CDR1 LNHNV, CDR2 YYDKDF (reference sequence). Deletions cut 9 bases from V and 0 bases from J, with 18 bases between. CDR3 size: 16 residues. CDR3 region: CATGIVGGSSYNEQFF. The CDR3, as DNA: TGTGCCACTGGCATAGTAGGGGGTAGCTCCTACAATGAGCAGTTCTTC.

This sequence joins TRBV4-1 and TRBJ1-4; TRBD1 aligns across 7 bases. Trimming removed 3 bases from V and 10 bases from J; junction bases left unmatched: 11. The CDR3 loop spans 15 amino acids. CDR1 and CDR2 (germline): MGHRA, YSYEKL. The CDR3 region is CASSHDRVMEGKLFF. Here the CDR3 DNA reads TGCGCCAGCAGCCACGACAGGGTTATGGAAGGAAAACTGTTTTTT.

V and J are TRBV4-3 and TRBJ2-7; 10 bases match TRBD1. CDR3 length: 14 residues. Looked up from germline, CDR1 is LGHNA and CDR2 is YSLEER. J was trimmed by 2 bases and V by 3 bases; bases with no gene match: 1. The CDR3 is CASSHGQGAYEQYF. For the CDR3, the DNA is TGCGCCAGCAGCCATGGACAGGGGGCCTACGAGCAGTACTTC.

The rearrangement joins TRBV14 to TRBJ2-7, with a possible D match to TRBD1 (6 bases). CDR3 length: 15 residues. CDR1 SGHDN and CDR2 FVKESK come from the germline V gene. The ends were cut back, 0 bases at V and 3 bases at J, with 12 bases in the middle. The CDR3 coding sequence is TGTGCCAGCAGCCAAGAGGGACATGTAGGCTACGAGCAGTACTTC. Translating it yields CASSQEGHVGYEQYF.

V gene TRBV18 combines with J gene TRBJ2-7; D is perhaps TRBD1 (6 bases). This CDR3 spans 13 amino acids. Germline CDR1 reads KGHSH; CDR2 reads LQKENI. The V end was cut by 8 bases, the J end by 2 bases, with 13 bases between. The CDR3 sequence is CASHPQGTYEQYF. The CDR3 DNA is TGTGCCAGCCATCCGCAGGGGACCTACGAGCAGTACTTC.

This chain links TRBV28 with TRBJ2-4; D unresolved. The CDR3 has 16 residues. CDR1 and CDR2 from the germline V gene are MDHEN and SYDVKM. V lost 5 bases and J 0 bases, leaving 14 bases between the germline ends. CDR3 residues: CASSPPESLAKNIQYF. DNA of the CDR3: TGTGCCAGCAGTCCACCAGAGTCTCTAGCCAAAAACATTCAGTACTTC.

The chain employs TRBV29-1 and TRBJ2-5; D may be TRBD1 (5 bases). The length of the CDR3 is 14 residues. Trimming removed 2 bases at V and 5 bases at J, with 15 bases between. CDR1 is SQVTM, CDR2 ANQGSEA, per germline. The CDR3 sequence: CSVERQWAWETQYF. CDR3 coding DNA: TGCAGCGTTGAAAGACAGTGGGCGTGGGAGACCCAGTACTTC.

The CDR3 region is CASSLGLAGYEQFF. The CDR3 DNA reads TGTGCCAGCAGCTTAGGGCTAGCGGGATATGAGCAGTTCTTC. The chain has TRBV13 and TRBJ2-1; 9 nucleotides align to TRBD2. V was clipped by 0 bases and J by 8 bases; unmatched bases: 2. This CDR3 has 14 amino acids. Germline lookup yields CDR1 PRHDT and CDR2 FYEKMQ (reference sequence).

The gene calls are TRBV4-1 and TRBJ2-1; unclear D gene. The CDR3 runs 11 residues. V lost 1 base and J lost 6, with 1 base in between. In germline, CDR1 is MGHRA, CDR2 YSYEKL. For the CDR3, the DNA is TGCGCCAGCAGCCAAGGCAATGAGCAGTTCTTC. Protein: CASSQGNEQFF.

The chain is built from TRBV9 and TRBJ2-5; the D gene is possibly TRBD2 (5 bases). This CDR3 contains 15 residues. V dropped 3 bases and J dropped 5 bases, with 17 bases sitting between them. The V gene's germline CDR1 is SGDLS and CDR2 YYNGEE. CDR3 loop: CASSATWLARETQYF. In DNA form, the CDR3 reads TGTGCCAGCAGCGCTACTTGGCTAGCCCGGGAGACCCAGTACTTC.